This T cell receptor beta chain emerged from a study of shared clonotypes between healthy human individuals (dated by TCRdb to 2018 to 2021). Looking at the study overall: Three men and a couple of women, aged 18 to 49 years, made up the cohort. For each donor, three plates each were used for CD4 naive and CD4 memory, two plates were used for CD8 naive, and one plate was used for CD8 memory. To estimate repertoire size and how much clonotypes are shared between individuals, the study performed deep sequencing of blood TCR repertoires from a handful of healthy adults. To increase sequencing depth and limit assay-specific biases, different laboratories used diverse techniques to prepare libraries and sequence TCR repertoires. Leukapheresis yielded between about 0.85 and 9 billion PBMCs per donor. Beyond this particular receptor, the publication reports: Higher generation probabilities were observed for clonotypes shared by all four sorted-subset donors than for non-shared clonotypes. Estimated clonotype richness was generally larger for naive than for memory subsets. Because the study included a small number of donors, the genetic and exposure-history diversity represented was limited. About 5% of naive CD4, 3.5% of naive CD8, 2.3% of memory CD4, and 0.4% of memory CD8 clonotypes were shared across several donors. Rarefaction of sorted-subset datasets indicated incomplete sequencing despite the large sequencing depth. Based on pairwise subsampling, the degree of clonotype sharing among donors was expected to be affected by sequencing depth. Sampling was restricted to blood, and TCR repertoires in tissues likely differ from the TCR repertoires found in blood.

V loses 4 bases at its end and J loses 1 base; junction bases beyond the gene matches: 3. From the cysteine through the phenylalanine, the CDR3 covers 14 amino acids. This entry keeps only the CDR3 DNA: 42 bases, framed from base 1. From a lookup of the germline V gene, CDR1 and CDR2 are SGDLS and YYNGEE. Healthy HIV-negative adults with no recently reported acute infections or vaccinations were included as donors. All donors were Caucasian adults living in Nashville, Tennessee, USA. CD4+ T cells were enriched through magnetic negative selection, after which naive cells were positively selected on CD45RA and the remaining negative fraction served as the memory subset. Blood was obtained by leukapheresis, after which PBMCs were separated by Ficoll-Histopaque density gradient centrifugation and cryopreserved in liquid nitrogen vapor phase. Analytical flow cytometry was used to check the purity and quantity of every magnetically sorted T cell population. Genomic DNA was isolated from each sorted fraction and quantified by UV absorbance on a Nanodrop 2000c.

Using the deep immunoSEQ assay, TCR CDR3 regions were amplified from genomic DNA by multiplex PCR. For each cell subset, the extracted genomic DNA was distributed evenly across all wells of several immunoSEQ 96-well plates, and each plate served as one replicate. Each replicate PCR for sorted subsets received roughly 200 ng genomic DNA, equal to 28,000 or so T cell genomes. Purified libraries were quantified with a Qubit 3.0 fluorometer, sized on a Bioanalyzer 2100, and re-quantified with the KAPA Library Quantification kit. Each immunoSEQ 96-well plate was sequenced on its own single-read 150-cycle Illumina NextSeq 550 flow cell. The source study handled its data this way. The immunoSEQ output contained only junctional sequences without quality scores, so filtering could not match that applied to full-length reads. To assign V/J genes and CDR3, sequences were annotated against IMGT germline references using PyIR, a Python wrapper for IgBLAST v1.9. Any read was removed if the V/J assignment was weak (E-value above 1e-6), the CDR3 was missing, or the read contained stop codons, out-of-frame junctions, or ambiguous translated residues. A V3J clonotype was defined by an identical inferred V gene, J gene, and CDR3 amino acid sequence. The percentage overlap between two repertoires was calculated by dividing the number of shared unique clonotypes by the size of the smaller repertoire. Richness of each repertoire was evaluated using RTK rarefaction, the Chao1 estimator, and Recon v2.1 estimates of unobserved clonotypes. Generation probabilities were computed with OLGA for all TCRbeta clonotypes obtained by the gDNA method from several donors. This is the immuneACCESS table as TCRdb keeps it, with only in-frame sequences that have V and J called. A part of the clones is gone; compared with another copy, unresolved V genes explain less than half, and the rest is unexplained. Clone size and V and J calls were adopted from that table, with D and trimming inferred from the DNA. This sample comprises 600,000 to 800,000 clones, 55% to 75% of them detected only once. Of the sample, about 1.8% is held by the ten largest clones.

A note on this clone: Its antigen is still unknown. The record has no base qualities; no much larger clone is one base away.

Source material: memory CD4+ T cells sorted from blood. Read against the paper, the sample's cell subset or site label means: CD45RA-negative fraction. The V and J segments used are TRBV9 and TRBJ2-5; 8 central bases correspond to TRBD2. This receptor was taken from a woman aged 30 to 39 in good health. CDR3 sequence: CASSLAGIQETQYF. The DNA sequence is given as TGTGCCAGCAGCTTAGCGGGGATCCAAGAGACCCAGTACTTC.